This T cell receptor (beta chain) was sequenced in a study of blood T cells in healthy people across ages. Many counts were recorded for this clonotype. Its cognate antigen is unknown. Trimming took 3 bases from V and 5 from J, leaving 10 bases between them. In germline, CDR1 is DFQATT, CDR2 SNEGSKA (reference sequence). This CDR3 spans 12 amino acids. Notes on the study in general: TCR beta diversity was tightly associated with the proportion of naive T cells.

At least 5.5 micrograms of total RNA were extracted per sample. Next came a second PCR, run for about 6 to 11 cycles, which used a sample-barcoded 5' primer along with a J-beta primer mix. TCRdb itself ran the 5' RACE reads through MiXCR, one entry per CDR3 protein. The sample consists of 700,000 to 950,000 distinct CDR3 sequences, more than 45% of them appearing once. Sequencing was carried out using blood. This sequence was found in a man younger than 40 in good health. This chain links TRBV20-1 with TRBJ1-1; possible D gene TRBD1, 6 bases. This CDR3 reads CSARNRETEAFF. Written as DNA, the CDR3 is TGCAGTGCTAGGAACAGGGAGACTGAAGCTTTCTTT.